This TCR beta chain derives from a study of CD8 T cells in Susac syndrome (dated by TCRdb to about 2019). Concerning the study at large: Repertoire sequencing was used to test whether CD8+ T cell activation and differentiation in Susac syndrome was antigen driven.

Peripheral blood CD8+ and CD4+ T cells from healthy donors, Susac syndrome patients and multiple sclerosis patients were profiled using high-throughput TCR beta sequencing. Healthy donors were age- and sex-matched controls. Bulk CD8+ and CD4+ T cells were purified magnetically by negative isolation, whereas CD8+ TEMRA cells were enriched by FACS. Blood was collected in EDTA tubes and processed within 24 hours, with PBMCs isolated through density gradient centrifugation. PBMCs intended for TCR sequencing were frozen in liquid nitrogen and were later thawed in a 37 degrees C water bath. Purity of sorted or isolated CD4+, CD8+ and CD8+ TEMRA cells was at least 90%. Based on the germline V gene (reference sequence), the CDR1 and CDR2 sequences are MNHNY and SVGAGI. The CDR3 starts with the cysteine, ends with the phenylalanine, and has 15 residues. Just the 45-base CDR3 DNA is kept, in frame starting at base 1. Trimming at the junction amounts to 2 bases on V and 5 bases on J, and the germline ends lie 13 bases apart.

RNA was extracted using the RNeasy kit, and about 0.45 to 1 microgram was reverse transcribed with random hexamers. The immunoSEQ multiplex PCR assay, which covers 54 Vbeta and 13 Jbeta segments, was used to amplify TCR beta CDR3 regions. PCR amplification bias was corrected by using a synthetic template baseline for primer optimization and computational correction. The authors processed their data as follows. Reads were annotated to V, D and J genes according to IMGT and were analyzed with immunoSEQ Analyzer, with only productive sequences retained. To calculate clonality, Shannon entropy was normalized by log2 of the number of productive unique sequences and then subtracted from one. For each patient and control, public and private clones were evaluated among the 100 most prevalent clones. Clones were defined as Susac-specific when absent from the healthy and MS cohorts, from roughly 1,000 published viral clones and from other ImmuneACCESS disease sequences. TCRdb ran its own pipeline on the public reads, namely fastp trimming at Q25 and MiXCR clone calling, and kept in-frame beta chains. Rows are combined by CDR3 protein, so each entry shows the most common genes and DNA. These V and J calls originate from TCRdb's pipeline instead of the authors' own analysis. The sample profile shows about 190,000 distinct CDR3 sequences; around 93% of them were found once. Around 0.1% of the sample rests with the top ten.

As for this clonotype: There is no known antigen for this receptor. No base quality values were provided; no much bigger clone lies one nucleotide off.

Results and caveats for the whole study, not just this receptor: The study acknowledged that relatively few individuals were included in the TCR sequencing and HLA analysis.

Sequenced sample: CD4+ T cells from PBMCs. The clonotype originates from a human donor in good health. The chain couples TRBV6-6 to TRBJ2-1, with the D segment identity uncertain. The nucleotide sequence reads TGTGCCAGCAGTTACCCTCCGACGCGAGACAATGAGCAGTTCTTC. The encoded protein is CASSYPPTRDNEQFF.